This record looks at one T cell receptor beta chain sequence and its context. Its antigen is currently unknown. At one of its ends the junction is not consistent with the germline gene, which may arise from a read error. Assay: immunoSEQ multiplex PCR; the TCRdb copy retains only in-frame clones and omits some. In the table there are 8,500 to 13,000 clones, about two thirds of which are singletons. These data originate in a study of T cell repertoires in urothelial bladder cancer. For the study at large: The approximately twelve resected lesions were three cT0, three cTa, three cT1 and three cT2 or greater.

Study-wide points: A single clone reached 2% to 2.5% in benign versus up to roughly 15% in carcinoma.

This sequence originates from a human donor with a benign inflammatory bladder lesion. The sample consisted of tumor-infiltrating cells from bladder cancer.

This CDR3 reads CSAGEDYGYTF. The CDR3 nucleotides read TGCAGTGCTGGAGAGGACTATGGCTACACCTTC. The chain links TRBV20-1 to TRBJ1-2; D is uncertain. This CDR3 region has 11 residues. The germline CDR1 and CDR2 sequences are DFQATT and SNEGSKA (reference sequence).